The clone carrying this T cell receptor (beta chain) was seen ten or more times. Its antigen is not identified. Diagnosis rested on symptoms, serum thyroxine and TRAb, thyroid ultrasound, and orbital computed tomography. This sample is drawn from a study of T cells in Graves' hyperthyroidism and ophthalmopathy. Study conclusions and caveats: A model of 13 V-J features distinguished ophthalmopathy from stable hyperthyroidism. A median around six months before onset, the model predicted ophthalmopathy.

TCR beta CDR3 region amplification was performed from RNA transcripts. During a first-round RT-PCR of the TCR CDR3, the HTBI primer set was used. TCRdb itself ran the multiplex PCR reads through MiXCR, one entry per CDR3 protein. The table lists over 450,000 distinct CDR3 sequences, approximately 15% of them singletons. The V gene's germline CDR1 is SGHTA and CDR2 FQGTGA. J gave up 8 bases and V 4 bases, and 6 bases lay outside the gene matches. CDR3 length: 16 residues. This chain uses TRBV7-3 with TRBJ2-1; 15 bases fit TRBD2. This TCR derives from a woman between 18 and 30 years old with Graves' hyperthyroidism. The specimen was blood. In nucleotides, the CDR3 is TGTGCCAGCAGCTCCGGACTAGCGGGAGGGGGCGATGAGCAGTTCTTC. As protein: CASSSGLAGGGDEQFF. Supplemented by reference TRBV7-3 and TRBJ2-1, the full variable domain reads GAGVSQTPSNKVTEKGKYVELRCDPISGHTALYWYRQSLGQGPEFLIYFQGTGAADDSGLPNDRFFAVRPEGSVSTLKIQRTERGDSAVYLCASSSGLAGGGDEQFFGPGTRLTVL.